The source of this T cell receptor beta chain is a study of blood T cell repertoires in COVID-19. This clone has just one count. The assay was immunoSEQ multiplex PCR, and TCRdb's table has in-frame clones only and misses some. The table shows about 82,000 clones, with approximately 80% occurring only once. This CDR3 region has 14 residues. Germline V CDR1 and CDR2: SGHNT, YENEEA. With V trimmed by 5 bases and J by 7 bases, 3 bases remained unmatched. The receptor was derived from a man at least 80 years old with active or convalescent COVID-19. This chain connects TRBV11-3 to TRBJ2-1; 12 bases agree with TRBD2. What was sequenced was peripheral blood. As DNA, the CDR3 is TGTGCCAGCAGCGCCGGACTAGCGGGGAATGAGCAGTTCTTC. Translated, it gives CASSAGLAGNEQFF.